The clone carrying this T cell receptor beta chain was counted only a few times. Antigen specificity is unknown. After autologous stem cell transplantation all patients relapsed, and prior brentuximab vedotin exposure differed between cohorts. Per germline, CDR1 LNHDA and CDR2 SQIVND (reference sequence). The CDR3 sequence is 15 residues long. V was shortened by 10 bases and J by 3 bases, with 21 bases between the two germline ends. This entry belongs to a study of PD-1 blockade in classical Hodgkin lymphoma. Broader study findings: Some patients began nivolumab under 1 year after ASCT. These patients were excluded from later analyses.

Here immunoSEQ multiplex PCR was the method, and the copy in TCRdb shows in-frame clones only, minus some. The repertoire holds tens of thousands of clones, less than 80% seen once, with approximately 10% in the top ten. Sequenced material: peripheral blood mononuclear cells (PBMCs), taken at baseline. V gene TRBV19 combines with J gene TRBJ1-2; the D gene is possibly TRBD1 (5 bases). The origin of this receptor is a human donor with classical Hodgkin lymphoma. This CDR3 reads CATQRDQGYDYGYTF. CDR3 DNA: TGTGCCACTCAACGGGATCAGGGTTATGACTATGGCTACACCTTC.